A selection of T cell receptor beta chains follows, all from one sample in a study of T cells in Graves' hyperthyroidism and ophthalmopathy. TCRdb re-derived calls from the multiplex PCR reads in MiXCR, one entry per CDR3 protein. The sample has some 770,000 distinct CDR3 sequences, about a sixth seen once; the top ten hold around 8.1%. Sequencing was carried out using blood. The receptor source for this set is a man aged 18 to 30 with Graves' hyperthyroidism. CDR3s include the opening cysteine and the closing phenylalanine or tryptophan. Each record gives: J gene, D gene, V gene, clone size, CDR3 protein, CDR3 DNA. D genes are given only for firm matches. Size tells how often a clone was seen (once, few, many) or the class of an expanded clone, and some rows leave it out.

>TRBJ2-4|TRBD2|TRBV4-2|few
CASSQGTSGSPGKNIQYF
TGTGCCAGCAGCCAAGGGACTAGCGGGAGCCCGGGGAAAAACATTCAGTACTTC
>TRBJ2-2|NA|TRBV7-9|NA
CASSLAPGENTGELFF
TGTGCCAGCAGCTTAGCCCCCGGGGAGAACACCGGGGAGCTGTTTTTT
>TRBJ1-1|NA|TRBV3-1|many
CASSQLNTEAFF
TGTGCCAGCAGCCAGCTGAACACTGAAGCTTTCTTT
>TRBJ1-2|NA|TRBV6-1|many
CASSPGGGGGYTF
TGTGCCAGCAGTCCCGGGGGTGGGGGCGGCTACACCTTC
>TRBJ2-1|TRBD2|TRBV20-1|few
CSARVGRELNNEQLF
TGCAGTGCTAGAGTTGGGCGGGAGCTCAACAATGAGCAGCTCTTC
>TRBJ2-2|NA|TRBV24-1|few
CATSDFGTGELFF
TGTGCCACCAGTGATTTTGGGACCGGGGAGCTGTTTTTT
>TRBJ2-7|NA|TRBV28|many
CASSSPVIEQYF
TGTGCCAGCAGTTCCCCAGTAATCGAGCAGTACTTC
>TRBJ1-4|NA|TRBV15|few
CATSRDMGMGNEKLFF
TGTGCCACCAGCAGAGATATGGGGATGGGTAATGAAAAACTGTTTTTT
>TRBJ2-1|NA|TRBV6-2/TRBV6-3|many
CASQAVNSYNEQFF
TGTGCCAGTCAAGCGGTTAACTCCTACAATGAGCAGTTCTTC
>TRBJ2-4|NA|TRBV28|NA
CASSSVHPTVAKNIQYF
TGTGCCAGCAGTTCAGTCCACCCGACGGTGGCCAAAAACATTCAGTACTTC
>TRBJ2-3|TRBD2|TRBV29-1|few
CSVEGRTSRQYF
TGCAGCGTTGAAGGGAGGACTAGCCGGCAGTATTTT
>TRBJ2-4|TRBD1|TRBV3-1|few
CASSQGQGGNIQYF
TGTGCCAGCAGCCAGGGACAGGGCGGAAACATTCAGTACTTC
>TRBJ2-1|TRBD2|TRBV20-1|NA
CRVRWTSGESYNEQFF
TGCAGGGTCCGGTGGACTAGCGGCGAATCCTACAATGAGCAGTTCTTC
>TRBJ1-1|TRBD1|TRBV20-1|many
CSARSRKTGGGRDDTEAFF
TGCAGTGCTAGAAGCAGGAAAACAGGGGGCGGACGGGATGACACTGAAGCTTTCTTT
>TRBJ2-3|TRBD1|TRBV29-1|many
CSFYDRGGDTQYF
TGCAGCTTCTACGACAGGGGAGGAGATACGCAGTATTTT
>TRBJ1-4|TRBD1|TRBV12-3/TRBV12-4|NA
CASSSGQGSEKLFF
TGTGCCAGCAGTTCCGGACAGGGATCTGAAAAACTGTTTTTT
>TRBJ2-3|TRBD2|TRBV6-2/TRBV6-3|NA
CASSYTGGPADTQYF
TGTGCCAGCAGTTACACGGGAGGGCCCGCAGATACGCAGTATTTT
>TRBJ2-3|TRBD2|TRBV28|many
CASTTPGRTDTQYF
TGTGCCAGCACCACCCCCGGGAGGACAGATACGCAGTATTTT
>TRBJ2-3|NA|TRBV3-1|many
CASSSMVDTQYF
TGTGCCAGCAGCTCGATGGTGGATACGCAGTATTTT
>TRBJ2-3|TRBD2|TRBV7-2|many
CASSPSGTSATDTQYF
TGTGCCAGCAGCCCAAGCGGGACTAGCGCCACAGATACGCAGTATTTT
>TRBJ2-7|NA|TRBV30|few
CAWSVTPSSYEQYF
TGTGCCTGGAGTGTTACTCCCTCCTCCTACGAGCAGTACTTC
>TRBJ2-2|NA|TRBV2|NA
CASSSTYRDSGELFF
TGTGCCAGCAGTTCTACCTACAGGGACTCCGGGGAGCTGTTTTTT
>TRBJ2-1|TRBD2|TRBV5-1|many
CASSRPAGTSGSLEQFF
TGCGCCAGCAGCCGACCGGCTGGAACTAGCGGGAGTCTTGAGCAGTTCTTC
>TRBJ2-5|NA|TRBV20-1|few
CSTPRRDSIETQYF
TGCAGTACTCCCCGCCGGGACTCAATAGAGACCCAGTACTTC
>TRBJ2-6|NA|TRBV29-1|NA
CSVDTGDGANVLTF
TGCAGCGTTGACACGGGCGATGGGGCCAACGTCCTGACTTTC
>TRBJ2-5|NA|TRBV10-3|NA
CAISEGPTKQYF
TGTGCCATCAGTGAGGGACCGACCAAACAGTACTTC
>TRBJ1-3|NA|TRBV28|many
CASSPPGADGNTIYF
TGTGCCAGCAGTCCCCCGGGGGCGGACGGAAACACCATATATTTT
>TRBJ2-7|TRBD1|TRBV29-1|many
CSVWTGYEQYF
TGCAGCGTGTGGACAGGGTACGAGCAGTACTTC
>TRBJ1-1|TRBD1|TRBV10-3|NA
CAITPGTGLNTEAFF
TGTGCCATCACCCCCGGGACAGGCCTAAACACTGAAGCTTTCTTT
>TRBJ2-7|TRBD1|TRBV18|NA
CASSPDIQGSHEQYF
TGTGCCAGCTCACCCGATATACAGGGGAGCCACGAGCAGTACTTC
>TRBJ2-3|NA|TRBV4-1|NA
CASSHSPLASQEDTQYF
TGCGCCAGCAGCCACTCCCCTCTAGCGTCTCAGGAAGATACGCAGTATTTT
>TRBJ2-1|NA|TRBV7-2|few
CASTVPGNEQFF
TGTGCCAGCACCGTCCCGGGGAATGAGCAGTTCTTC
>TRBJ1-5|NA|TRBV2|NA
CASRQGFPDQPQHF
TGTGCCAGCAGACAGGGATTTCCTGATCAGCCCCAGCATTTT